The rows below give T cell receptor beta chains drawn from one sample of a study of blood T cell repertoires in COVID-19. The method was immunoSEQ multiplex PCR; TCRdb's version includes in-frame clones alone and lacks a portion of them. This table holds around 150,000 clones, 75% to 80% found once. Source material: PBMCs or T cells enriched from blood (not recorded which). These TCRs come from a woman in her forties or fifties who had recovered from COVID-19. Both conserved end residues are trimmed from each CDR3.

J gene: TRBJ1-4
CDR3 length: 9
V gene: TRBV19
CDR3 protein: ASSIGEKLF

J gene: TRBJ1-2
CDR3 length: 12
V gene: TRBV11-2
CDR3 protein: ASSLIRGLDGYT

J gene: TRBJ2-6
CDR3 length: 14
V gene: TRBV9
CDR3 protein: ASSEQISSGANVLT

J gene: TRBJ1-5
CDR3 length: 15
V gene: TRBV30
CDR3 protein: AWSVGSRAGRNQPQH

J gene: TRBJ1-5
CDR3 length: 12
V gene: TRBV6-5
CDR3 protein: ASNRSKGNQPQH

J gene: TRBJ1-2
CDR3 length: 12
V gene: TRBV3-1/TRBV3-2
CDR3 protein: ASSKNREYYGYT

J gene: TRBJ2-3
CDR3 length: 9
V gene: TRBV28
CDR3 protein: ASSLTDTQY

J gene: TRBJ2-5
CDR3 length: 13
V gene: TRBV3-1/TRBV3-2
CDR3 protein: ASSQEIRSQETQY

J gene: TRBJ2-5
CDR3 length: 11
V gene: TRBV5-1
CDR3 protein: ASSLGGFETQY

J gene: TRBJ2-3
CDR3 length: 13
V gene: TRBV5-1
CDR3 protein: ASGRGQTSTDTQY

J gene: TRBJ2-2
CDR3 length: 12
V gene: TRBV11-2
CDR3 protein: ASSSTWSAGELF

J gene: TRBJ2-3
CDR3 length: 13
V gene: TRBV3-1/TRBV3-2
CDR3 protein: ASSQDGGMADTQY

J gene: TRBJ2-5
CDR3 length: 11
V gene: TRBV13
CDR3 protein: ASSSRGGETQY

J gene: TRBJ2-3
CDR3 length: 14
V gene: TRBV28
CDR3 protein: ASSGDRGGSTDTQY

J gene: TRBJ2-2
CDR3 length: 12
V gene: TRBV5-1
CDR3 protein: ASSLESVTGELF

J gene: TRBJ2-2
CDR3 length: 13
V gene: TRBV5-1
CDR3 protein: ASSLEGGTTGELF

J gene: TRBJ2-6
CDR3 length: 16
V gene: TRBV7-6
CDR3 protein: ASSLPDRGRRGANVLT

J gene: TRBJ1-4
CDR3 length: 11
V gene: TRBV30
CDR3 protein: AWSVRGSEKLF

J gene: TRBJ1-4
CDR3 length: 13
V gene: TRBV5-1
CDR3 protein: ASRETGGGNEKLF

J gene: TRBJ1-1
CDR3 length: 10
V gene: TRBV11-3
CDR3 protein: ASSQVIPEAF

J gene: TRBJ2-1
CDR3 length: 12
V gene: TRBV19
CDR3 protein: ASNIAGGIREQF

J gene: TRBJ2-1
CDR3 length: 12
V gene: TRBV9
CDR3 protein: ASRRTPSGNEQF

J gene: TRBJ2-7
CDR3 length: 12
V gene: TRBV10-1
CDR3 protein: ASSGTSGSYEQY

J gene: TRBJ1-4
CDR3 length: 12
V gene: TRBV18
CDR3 protein: ASSPRGQAEKLF

J gene: TRBJ1-5
CDR3 length: 14
V gene: TRBV7-8
CDR3 protein: ASSGGVQGRGQPQH

J gene: TRBJ1-1
CDR3 length: 12
V gene: TRBV27
CDR3 protein: ASSLGQANTEAF

J gene: TRBJ2-7
CDR3 length: 12
V gene: TRBV6-2/TRBV6-3
CDR3 protein: ASSTRGQSEEQY

J gene: TRBJ1-5
CDR3 length: 12
V gene: TRBV13
CDR3 protein: ASSSRGQGQPQH

J gene: TRBJ2-3
CDR3 length: 13
V gene: TRBV5-5
CDR3 protein: ASRTTPGAGDTQY

J gene: TRBJ2-1
CDR3 length: 13
V gene: TRBV29-1
CDR3 protein: SVEGWQFSYNEQF

J gene: TRBJ2-3
CDR3 length: 13
V gene: TRBV6-1
CDR3 protein: ASSVAGVRTDTQY

J gene: TRBJ2-5
CDR3 length: 13
V gene: TRBV9
CDR3 protein: ASSAPGQGQETQY

J gene: TRBJ1-2
CDR3 length: 11
V gene: TRBV6-1
CDR3 protein: ASSEKGALGYT

J gene: TRBJ2-3
CDR3 length: 11
V gene: TRBV19
CDR3 protein: ASKGGGTDTQY

J gene: TRBJ1-6
CDR3 length: 10
V gene: TRBV3-1/TRBV3-2
CDR3 protein: ASSQRTEPLH

J gene: TRBJ1-1
CDR3 length: 13
V gene: TRBV10-3
CDR3 protein: AISGTGEGRNEAF

J gene: TRBJ1-3
CDR3 length: 13
V gene: TRBV7-9
CDR3 protein: ASSTGSHSGNTIY

J gene: TRBJ1-1
CDR3 length: 14
V gene: TRBV6-5
CDR3 protein: ASSYASGQGVTEAF

J gene: TRBJ2-5
CDR3 length: 11
V gene: TRBV24-1
CDR3 protein: ATSGLIGETQY